The clone carrying this TCR beta chain has ten or more counts. Antigen unknown. Graves' hyperthyroidism is called stable when ophthalmopathy does not progress within 18 months. The study excluded patients with uncontrolled infection, other autoimmune disease, pregnancy or lactation. The data stem from a study of T cells in Graves' hyperthyroidism and ophthalmopathy. Study conclusions and caveats: In the analysis, a 13 V-J model separated ophthalmopathy from stable hyperthyroidism. Ophthalmopathy was predicted by the model a median of approximately 6.6 months ahead of onset.

Researchers amplified the TCR beta CDR3 regions from RNA transcripts. HTBI primers were used for first-round RT-PCR of the TCR CDR3. TCRdb re-derived calls from the multiplex PCR reads in MiXCR, one entry per CDR3 protein. Here the sample spans some 27,000 distinct CDR3 sequences, around 40% being singletons. There are 11 residues in the CDR3. Trimming shortened V by 4 bases and J by 11 bases, and 11 bases separated the two germline ends. Germline values: CDR1 MNHNY, CDR2 SVGAGI (reference sequence). The receptor comes from a woman aged 25 to 39 with Graves' hyperthyroidism. Material: blood. The chain is built from TRBV6-6 and TRBJ1-1; possible D gene TRBD1, 6 bases. CDR3 protein: CASSWGPGAFF. DNA for the CDR3: TGTGCCAGCAGTTGGGGGCCCGGGGCTTTCTTT.